What follows are 8 T cell receptor beta chains derived from one specimen sequenced in a study of blood T cell repertoires in COVID-19. The table came from immunoSEQ multiplex PCR; TCRdb's copy has only in-frame clones and leaves some out. In the table there are more than 200,000 clones, around 84% of which are singletons. The sample consisted of peripheral blood. The receptors were gathered from a woman older than 75 with COVID-19, enrolled during active disease.

This chain connects TRBV18 to TRBJ2-5; 7 bases align to TRBD1. The CDR3 spans 14 residues. The J segment lost 5 bases and the V segment lost 4 bases, leaving 7 bases of the junction unmatched. Germline CDR1 and CDR2: KGHSH and LQKENI. CDR3 sequence: CASSRDSRRETQYF. The CDR3 DNA reads as TGTGCCAGCTCACGGGACAGTCGGCGGGAGACCCAGTACTTC.

V gene TRBV3-1 (or the pseudogene TRBV3-2) combines with J gene TRBJ2-1; 9 bases match TRBD2. Germline values: CDR1 LGHDT, CDR2 YNNKEL (reference sequence). The CDR3 loop spans 16 amino acids. The trim removed 1 base at V and 9 bases at J, leaving 10 bases unmatched. The CDR3 DNA follows: TGTGCCAGCAGCCAAGGTGGCGGGGGGGCATACTTTGAGCAGTTCTTC. It codes for CASSQGGGGAYFEQFF.

The V gene is TRBV5-1, the J gene TRBJ2-5, with no clear D. Germline-derived CDR1 and CDR2 are SGHRS and YFSETQ. CDR3 length: 14 amino acids. V was shortened by 0 bases and J by 2 bases, with 8 bases between the two germline ends. The CDR3 nucleotides read TGCGCCAGCAGCTTGGCCAGGCAGCAAGAGACCCAGTACTTC. This codes for CASSLARQQETQYF. The full variable domain, with the rest looked up from reference TRBV5-1 and TRBJ2-5, is KAGVTQTPRYLIKTRGQQVTLSCSPISGHRSVSWYQQTPGQGLQFLFEYFSETQRNKGNFPGRFSGRQFSNSRSEMNVSTLELGDSALYLCASSLARQQETQYFGPGTRLLVL.

The CDR3 DNA reads TGTGCCAGCAGCCGGACAGGGGGGACCAAAAACATTCAGTACTTC. It yields the protein CASSRTGGTKNIQYF. The rearrangement joins TRBV28 to TRBJ2-4; 10 nucleotides line up with TRBD1. Unmatched junction bases numbered 4, after V lost 6 bases and J lost 2 bases. Germline V gene data show CDR1 as MDHEN and CDR2 as SYDVKM. The CDR3 is made up of 15 amino acids.

V gene TRBV2 combines with J gene TRBJ1-5, with D possibly being TRBD1 (5 bases). V lost 11 bases, J lost 6 bases, and 17 bases lay in between. The CDR3 totals 13 residues. The germline gives CDR1 SNHLY, CDR2 FYNNEI. CDR3 amino acids: CASDNQGGQPQHF. The CDR3 nucleotides are TGTGCCTCAGACAACCAGGGCGGTCAGCCCCAGCATTTT.

As regards this clone: The sample has other DNA sequences that encode this CDR3 too. The chain has TRBV7-8 and TRBJ1-2; weak D call: TRBD1 (5 bases). This CDR3 is built from 15 residues. Trimming left V 0 bases short and J 2 bases short, with 10 bases between. Germline CDR1 and CDR2: SGHVS and FQNEAQ. The CDR3 DNA reads as TGTGCCAGCAGCTTAGCTTCAGGGTCGAACTATGGCTACACCTTC. As protein: CASSLASGSNYGYTF.

This chain joins TRBV5-4 and TRBJ1-2; D is possibly TRBD1 (5 bases). CDR3 length: 16 residues. Trimming left V 0 bases short and J 5 bases short, with 17 bases between. Germline V gene lookup returns CDR1 SGHNT and CDR2 YYREEE (reference sequence). The CDR3 DNA sequence: TGTGCCAGCAGCTTGGCCGCAGGGATGGATGGTTATGGCTACACCTTC. It is translated as CASSLAAGMDGYGYTF.

This clone has more than one count but fewer than ten. The chain joins TRBV4-2 to TRBJ2-5; no clear D gene. V lost 1 base, J lost 4 bases, and 4 bases lay in between. This CDR3 has 12 residues. Germline V lookup: CDR1 LGHNA, CDR2 YNFKEQ. The CDR3 reads CASSQGRETQYF. In DNA, the CDR3 is TGTGCCAGCAGCCAAGGGAGAGAGACCCAGTACTTC.